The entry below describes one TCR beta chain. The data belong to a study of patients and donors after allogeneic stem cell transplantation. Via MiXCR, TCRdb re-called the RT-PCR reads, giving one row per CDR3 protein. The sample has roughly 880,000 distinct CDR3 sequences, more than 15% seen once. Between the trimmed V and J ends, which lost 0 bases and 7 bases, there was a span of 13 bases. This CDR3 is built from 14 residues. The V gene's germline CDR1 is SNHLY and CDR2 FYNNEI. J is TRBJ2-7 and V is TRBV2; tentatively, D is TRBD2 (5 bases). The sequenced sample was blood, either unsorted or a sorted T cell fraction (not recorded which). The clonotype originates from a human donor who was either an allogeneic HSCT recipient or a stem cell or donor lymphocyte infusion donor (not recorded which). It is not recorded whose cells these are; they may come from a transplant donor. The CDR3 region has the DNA TGTGCCAGCAGTGAAGCTTGGCCCCCGGGGGAGCAGTACTTC. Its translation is CASSEAWPPGEQYF. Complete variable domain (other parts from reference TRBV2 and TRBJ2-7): EPEVTQTPSHQVTQMGQEVILRCVPISNHLYFYWYRQILGQKVEFLVSFYNNEISEKSEIFDDQFSVERPDGSNFTLKIRSTKLEDSAMYFCASSEAWPPGEQYFGPGTRLTVT.